The sequence of this TCR beta chain was determined in a study of early T cells in non-severe SARS-CoV-2 infection. Study overall: Unsorted whole-blood RNA was sequenced in bulk, leaving chains unpaired. Points from the study as a whole: There was a bias toward anti-spike CD8 responses in VDJdb matching, which missed private and CD4 specificities.

Individual cDNA molecules carried attached unique molecular identifiers. MiXCR, run by TCRdb on the 5' RACE reads, gives a single entry per CDR3 protein. The table has tens of thousands of distinct CDR3 sequences, about 12% seen once. This clonotype turned up a few times. Its antigen is unidentified. Germline CDR1 MNHEY, CDR2 SMNVEV (reference sequence). Deletions cut 3 bases from V and 0 bases from J, with 9 bases between. The CDR3 covers 15 residues. This receptor was obtained from an adult who was a healthcare worker with PCR-confirmed SARS-CoV-2 infection or an uninfected control (not recorded which). V and J are TRBV27 and TRBJ1-5; D gene uncertain. Sequencing was performed on whole blood. CDR3 coding DNA: TGTGCCAGCAGTTTCGGAAGTCTTAGCAATCAGCCCCAGCATTTT. It is translated as CASSFGSLSNQPQHF.